These 23 T cell receptor beta chains originate from one sample sequenced in a study of cytomegalovirus exposure and HLA in healthy donors. Primers included in the PCR were 60 Vbeta and 13 Jbeta primers. Method: immunoSEQ multiplex PCR; TCRdb's copy keeps in-frame clones and lacks some. The sample holds 100,000 or so clones, approximately 16% seen once. The specimen was PBMCs. Receptors originate from a female donor in good health and CMV-seronegative.

This clone was detected a few times. The chain combines TRBV7-6 with TRBJ1-1, with D unresolved. Trimming pared 2 bases from V and 1 base from J, leaving 8 bases between. The CDR3 length is 14 residues. The V gene's germline CDR1 is SGHVS and CDR2 FNYEAQ. The CDR3 DNA is TGTGCCAGCAGCTTAAATCCGGGGAACACTGAAGCTTTCTTT. Encoded protein: CASSLNPGNTEAFF.

This clone has more than one count but fewer than ten. This rearrangement joins TRBV7-9 to TRBJ1-3; a possible D gene is TRBD1 (5 bases). The CDR3 loop spans 15 amino acids. V lost 4 bases, J lost 0 bases, and 10 bases lay in between. The germline gives CDR1 SEHNR, CDR2 FQNEAQ (reference sequence). The CDR3 bases are TGTGCCAGCAGCTACCGGACAAGCTCTGGAAACACCATATATTTT. This encodes CASSYRTSSGNTIYF.

In its sample, this clone was seen many times. This chain links TRBV2 with TRBJ2-1; TRBD2 aligns across 9 bases. Looked up from germline, CDR1 is SNHLY and CDR2 is FYNNEI. The CDR3 totals 15 residues. The trim removed 6 bases at V and 7 bases at J, leaving 10 bases unmatched. The CDR3 reads CASSPEGLALNEQFF. The DNA for the CDR3 is TGTGCCAGCAGCCCTGAGGGACTAGCCCTTAATGAGCAGTTCTTC. Full variable domain (outside the CDR3, taken from reference TRBV2 and TRBJ2-1): EPEVTQTPSHQVTQMGQEVILRCVPISNHLYFYWYRQILGQKVEFLVSFYNNEISEKSEIFDDQFSVERPDGSNFTLKIRSTKLEDSAMYFCASSPEGLALNEQFFGPGTRLTVL.

This clone was found a few times. The chain employs TRBV5-1 and TRBJ1-6, with 9 bases that match TRBD1. The V gene's germline CDR1 is SGHRS and CDR2 YFSETQ. The CDR3 sequence is 17 residues long. V was pared by 0 bases and J by 0 bases, with 1 base of the junction left unmatched. The CDR3 DNA is TGCGCCAGCAGCTTGGAGGGACAGGGCTCCTATAATTCACCCCTCCACTTT. Translation: CASSLEGQGSYNSPLHF.

This clone was seen a handful of times. The gene calls are TRBV2 and TRBJ1-2; 9 positions agree with TRBD1. The V gene end was trimmed by 6 bases and the J gene end by 5 bases; junction bases not matched to a gene: 7. Germline V lookup: CDR1 SNHLY, CDR2 FYNNEI. The CDR3 is made up of 14 amino acids. The CDR3: CASSKQGAGYGYTF. DNA of the CDR3: TGTGCCAGCAGCAAACAGGGGGCAGGTTATGGCTACACCTTC.

This clone has only a few counts. The chain has TRBV30 and TRBJ2-1; D is possibly TRBD1 (5 bases). This CDR3 is 13 amino acids long. V lost 1 base to trimming and J lost 9 bases, with 13 bases between them. Germline-derived CDR1 and CDR2 are GTSNPN and SVGIG (reference sequence). The CDR3: CAWSEKSQGEQFF. CDR3 bases: TGTGCCTGGAGTGAAAAGAGTCAGGGTGAGCAGTTCTTC.

This clone was detected only a few times. The V gene is TRBV19, the J gene TRBJ1-5, with TRBD1 as a possible D gene (5 bases). The CDR3 has 14 amino acids. V lost 7 bases to trimming and J lost 3 bases, with 13 bases between them. Germline assignment: CDR1 LNHDA and CDR2 SQIVND (reference sequence). CDR3 amino acids: CASIQQGFNQPQHF. CDR3 nucleotide sequence: TGTGCCAGTATTCAGCAGGGTTTCAATCAGCCCCAGCATTTT.

The chain recombines TRBV2 with TRBJ2-4, with D possibly TRBD1 on 5 matching bases. Per the germline V gene, CDR1 is SNHLY and CDR2 is FYNNEI. The CDR3 contains 14 residues. V was clipped by 7 bases and J by 1 base, with 11 bases between them. In DNA form, the CDR3 reads TGTGCCAGCACCCCATCAGGGGCCAAAAACATTCAGTACTTC. It is translated as CASTPSGAKNIQYF. The full variable domain, rest sourced from reference TRBV2 and TRBJ2-4, is EPEVTQTPSHQVTQMGQEVILRCVPISNHLYFYWYRQILGQKVEFLVSFYNNEISEKSEIFDDQFSVERPDGSNFTLKIRSTKLEDSAMYFCASTPSGAKNIQYFGAGTRLSVL.

Only a few counts were recorded for this clone. This sequence joins TRBV7-9 and TRBJ2-7, with TRBD1 matching 9 bases. The germline V gene has CDR1 SEHNR and CDR2 FQNEAQ (reference sequence). With V trimmed by 6 bases and J by 5 bases, 11 bases remained unmatched. This CDR3 has 15 residues. The DNA for the CDR3 is TGTGCCAGCAGTGACCCGGGGACAGGGCCCCACGAGCAGTACTTC. Protein product: CASSDPGTGPHEQYF.

The V and J genes are TRBV5-1 and TRBJ2-3; TRBD1 matches 7 bases. Germline loops: CDR1 SGHRS, CDR2 YFSETQ. V dropped 4 bases and J dropped 2; count of bases not matched to a gene: 4. The CDR3 covers 14 residues. The CDR3 spells CASSLRGYTDTQYF. CDR3 DNA: TGCGCCAGCAGCCTCAGGGGGTACACAGATACGCAGTATTTT.

This clone was seen more than once but under ten times. V gene TRBV18 combines with J gene TRBJ2-5, with D maybe TRBD2 (6 bases). Per the germline V gene, CDR1 is KGHSH and CDR2 is LQKENI. This CDR3 comprises 14 residues. The V end lost 1 base, the J end lost 5 bases, and 11 bases lay between the germline ends. The DNA of the CDR3 is TGTGCCAGCTCACCACGCCGAGGGAGGGAGACCCAGTACTTC. Translating it yields CASSPRRGRETQYF.

This clone was detected once. The chain is built from TRBV4-3 and TRBJ2-7, with 7 positions matching TRBD1. Germline V gives CDR1 LGHNA, CDR2 YSLEER. V was pared by 1 base and J by 4 bases, with 7 bases of the junction left unmatched. The CDR3 is 15 residues long. In nucleotides, the CDR3 is TGCGCCAGCAGCCAAGGGGGCAGGGGGACGTACGAGCAGTACTTC. Translating it yields CASSQGGRGTYEQYF.

This sequence joins TRBV15 and TRBJ2-7; the match to TRBD2 covers 10 bases. From germline, CDR1 is LNHNV and CDR2 YYDKDF (reference sequence). This CDR3 has 16 amino acids. The trim removed 0 bases at V and 4 bases at J, leaving 6 bases unmatched. CDR3 nucleotide sequence: TGTGCCACCAGCAGAGATCTGGCTAGCGGGAGTTACGAGCAGTACTTC. Protein sequence: CATSRDLASGSYEQYF.

This clone was detected a few times. The same CDR3 is also encoded by other DNA sequences in this sample. The J gene is TRBJ1-3, the V gene TRBV6-1; D is possibly TRBD1 (5 bases). This CDR3 is 13 amino acids long. The germline V gene encodes CDR1 MNHNS and CDR2 SASEGT. With 5 bases removed from V and 2 bases from J, the gap between germline ends came to 7 bases. Here the CDR3 DNA reads TGTGCCAGCAGTCAGGGTCCTGGAAACACCATATATTTT. Translated, it gives CASSQGPGNTIYF.

The chain uses TRBV6-1 and TRBJ2-1; 10 nucleotides line up with TRBD2. Trimming at V came to 2 bases and at J to 9 bases, leaving 7 bases not matched to a gene. The germline V gene has CDR1 MNHNS and CDR2 SASEGT. CDR3 length: 15 residues. The CDR3 DNA reads TGTGCCAGCAGTGAACCGGGACTAGCGTGGATTGAGCAGTTCTTC. It is translated as CASSEPGLAWIEQFF.

This sequence joins TRBV9 and TRBJ2-5; TRBD2 is a possible D gene (6 bases). The CDR3 contains 15 residues. V lost 4 bases and J lost 5, with 18 bases in between. Germline values: CDR1 SGDLS, CDR2 YYNGEE. CDR3 in DNA: TGTGCCAGCAGCACGTCACCTAGCGACATCGAGACCCAGTACTTC. Amino acid sequence: CASSTSPSDIETQYF.

The V gene is TRBV10-2, the J gene TRBJ1-5, with 7 bases that match TRBD1. The germline gives CDR1 WSHSY, CDR2 SAAADI. With 8 bases clipped from V and 7 bases from J, the junction kept 11 bases outside the gene matches. The CDR3 extends over 14 amino acids. CDR3 region: CASANNRGPQPQHF. The CDR3 DNA follows: TGCGCCAGCGCAAACAACAGGGGACCCCAGCCCCAGCATTTT.

This clone was counted a few times. The V call is TRBV7-9, the J call TRBJ1-5; D not certain. This CDR3 has 13 amino acids. The V gene lost 3 bases and the J gene lost 2 bases, with 5 bases spanning the gap. Germline CDR1 and CDR2: SEHNR and FQNEAQ (reference sequence). This chain's CDR3 is CASSFGGNQPQHF. Written as DNA, the CDR3 is TGTGCCAGCAGCTTCGGGGGCAATCAGCCCCAGCATTTT.

The CDR3 nucleotides are TGTGCCAGCTCACGGGGCGGGCTAGCTGGACTACAAGAGACCCAGTACTTC. Encoded protein: CASSRGGLAGLQETQYF. J is TRBJ2-5 and V is TRBV18, with D perhaps TRBD2 (6 bases). From germline, CDR1 is KGHSH and CDR2 LQKENI. This CDR3 is 17 amino acids long. V lost 4 bases and J lost 2, with 20 bases in between.

The genes are TRBV5-1 and TRBJ1-1; D is ambiguous. This CDR3 contains 15 residues. The germline V and J ends were trimmed by 0 bases and 6 bases, with 15 bases remaining between them. In germline, CDR1 is SGHRS, CDR2 YFSETQ. The CDR3 protein is CASSLGGGRAAEAFF. DNA for the CDR3: TGCGCCAGCAGCTTGGGGGGTGGGAGGGCGGCTGAAGCTTTCTTT.

In this sample, this clone turned up a few times. The same CDR3 is also encoded by other DNA sequences in this sample. The J gene is TRBJ2-5, the V gene TRBV5-6; unclear D gene. Trimming pared 1 base from V and 4 bases from J, leaving 5 bases between. Germline V gene lookup returns CDR1 SGHDT and CDR2 YYEEEE. This CDR3 has 12 amino acids. The DNA of the CDR3 is TGTGCCAGCAGCTTGCCCGGAGAGACCCAGTACTTC. This translates into CASSLPGETQYF.

The J gene is TRBJ1-6, the V gene TRBV6-5; tentatively, D is TRBD1 (6 bases). The CDR3 covers 15 residues. The V and J ends lost 6 bases and 2 bases respectively, with 11 bases between them. The germline V gene encodes CDR1 MNHEY and CDR2 SVGAGI. CDR3 in DNA: TGTGCCAGCAGGGCTGCAGGGGCCTATAATTCACCCCTCCACTTT. It yields the protein CASRAAGAYNSPLHF.

This clone was counted a few times. The chain carries TRBV7-2 and TRBJ1-4; D is perhaps TRBD1 (5 bases). Germline CDR1 is SGHTA and CDR2 is FQGNSA. Trimming removed 5 bases from V and 5 bases from J, with 15 bases in between. The CDR3 runs 15 residues. Here the CDR3 reads CASSPPNPGNEKLFF. In DNA form, the CDR3 reads TGTGCCAGCAGCCCACCCAACCCAGGGAATGAAAAACTGTTTTTT.